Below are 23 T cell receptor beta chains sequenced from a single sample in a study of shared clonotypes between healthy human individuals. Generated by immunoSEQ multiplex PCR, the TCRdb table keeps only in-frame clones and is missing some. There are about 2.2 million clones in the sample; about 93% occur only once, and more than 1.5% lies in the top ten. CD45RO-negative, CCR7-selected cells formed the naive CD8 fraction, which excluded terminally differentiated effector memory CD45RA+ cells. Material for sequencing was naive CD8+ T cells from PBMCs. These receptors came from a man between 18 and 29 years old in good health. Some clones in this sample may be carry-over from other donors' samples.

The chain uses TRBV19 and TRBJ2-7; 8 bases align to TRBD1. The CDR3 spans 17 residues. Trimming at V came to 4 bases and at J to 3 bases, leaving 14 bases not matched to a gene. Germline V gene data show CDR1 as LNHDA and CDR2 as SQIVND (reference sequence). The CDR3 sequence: CASSSSGTGIINYEQYF. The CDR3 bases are TGTGCCAGTAGTAGTTCCGGGACAGGCATTATAAACTACGAGCAGTACTTC.

The CDR3 reads CASMGAGVYGYTF. The CDR3 DNA reads as TGTGCCAGCATGGGGGCGGGCGTCTATGGCTACACCTTC. The chain carries TRBV7-9 and TRBJ1-2; D is possibly TRBD1 (6 bases). The CDR3 runs 13 residues. CDR1 is SEHNR, CDR2 FQNEAQ, per germline (reference sequence). Trimming shortened V by 7 bases and J by 4 bases, and 13 bases separated the two germline ends.

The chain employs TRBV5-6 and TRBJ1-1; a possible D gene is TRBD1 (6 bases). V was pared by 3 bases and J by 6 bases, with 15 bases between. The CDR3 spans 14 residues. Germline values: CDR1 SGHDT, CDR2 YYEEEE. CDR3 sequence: CASSWGTISPEAFF. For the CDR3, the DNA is TGTGCCAGCAGCTGGGGGACAATTTCGCCTGAAGCTTTCTTT.

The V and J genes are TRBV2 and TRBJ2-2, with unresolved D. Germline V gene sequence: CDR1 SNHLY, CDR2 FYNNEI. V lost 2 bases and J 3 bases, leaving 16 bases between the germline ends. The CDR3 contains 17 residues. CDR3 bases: TGTGCCAGCAGTGAATCAGGTGCTCTGGCGGACACCGGGGAGCTGTTTTTT. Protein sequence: CASSESGALADTGELFF.

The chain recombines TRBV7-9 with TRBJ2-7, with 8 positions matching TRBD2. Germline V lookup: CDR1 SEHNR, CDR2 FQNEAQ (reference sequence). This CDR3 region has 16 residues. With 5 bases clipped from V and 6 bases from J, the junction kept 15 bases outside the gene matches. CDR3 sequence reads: CASSLRDGRAFSEQYF. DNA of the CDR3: TGTGCCAGCAGCCTTCGGGACGGGAGGGCCTTCTCCGAGCAGTACTTC.

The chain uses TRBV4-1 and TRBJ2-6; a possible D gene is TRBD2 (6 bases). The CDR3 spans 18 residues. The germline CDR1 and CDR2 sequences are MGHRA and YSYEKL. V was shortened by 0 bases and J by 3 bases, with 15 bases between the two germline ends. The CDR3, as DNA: TGCGCCAGCAGCCAAGACGGAGGGGACGGGTTTGGGGCCAACGTCCTGACTTTC. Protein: CASSQDGGDGFGANVLTF.

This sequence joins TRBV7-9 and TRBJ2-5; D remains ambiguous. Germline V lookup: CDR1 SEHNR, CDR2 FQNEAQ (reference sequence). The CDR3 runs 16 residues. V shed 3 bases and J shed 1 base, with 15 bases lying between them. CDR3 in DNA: TGTGCCAGCAGCTTTAGGTCAGGACGGATCCAAGAGACCCAGTACTTC. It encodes CASSFRSGRIQETQYF.

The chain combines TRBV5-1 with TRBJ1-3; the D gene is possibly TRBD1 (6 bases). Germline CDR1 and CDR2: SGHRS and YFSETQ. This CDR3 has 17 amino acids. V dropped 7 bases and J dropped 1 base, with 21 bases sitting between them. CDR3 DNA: TGCGCCAGCGACTTGGGGGGGCGAGTAAGGTCTGGAAACACCATATATTTT. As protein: CASDLGGRVRSGNTIYF.

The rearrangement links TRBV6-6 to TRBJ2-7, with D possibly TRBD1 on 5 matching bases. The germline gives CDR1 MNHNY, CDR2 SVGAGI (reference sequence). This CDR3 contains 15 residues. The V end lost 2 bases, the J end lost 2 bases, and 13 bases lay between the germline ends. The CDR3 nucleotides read TGTGCCAGCAGTTACCCCATGACAGATCCCTACGAGCAGTACTTC. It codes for CASSYPMTDPYEQYF.

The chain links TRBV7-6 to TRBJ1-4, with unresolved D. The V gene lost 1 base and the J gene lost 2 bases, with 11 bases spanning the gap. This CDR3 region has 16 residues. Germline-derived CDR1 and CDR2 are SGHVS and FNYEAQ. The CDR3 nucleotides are TGTGCCAGCAGCTTAGGACGGACGAAGACTAATGAAAAACTGTTTTTT. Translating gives CASSLGRTKTNEKLFF. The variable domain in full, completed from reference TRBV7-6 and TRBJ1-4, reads GAGVSQSPRYKVTKRGQDVALRCDPISGHVSLYWYRQALGQGPEFLTYFNYEAQQDKSGLPNDRFSAERPEGSISTLTIQRTEQRDSAMYRCASSLGRTKTNEKLFFGSGTQLSVL.

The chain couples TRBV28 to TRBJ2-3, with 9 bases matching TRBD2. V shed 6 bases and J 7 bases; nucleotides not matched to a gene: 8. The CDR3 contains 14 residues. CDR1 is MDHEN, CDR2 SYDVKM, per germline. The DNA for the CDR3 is TGTGCCAGCAGCCCGGGACTAGCTATGAATACGCAGTATTTT. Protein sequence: CASSPGLAMNTQYF. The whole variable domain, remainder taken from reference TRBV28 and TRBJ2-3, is DVKVTQSSRYLVKRTGEKVFLECVQDMDHENMFWYRQDPGLGLRLIYFSYDVKMKEKGDIPEGYSVSREKKERFSLILESASTNQTSMYLCASSPGLAMNTQYFGPGTRLTVL.

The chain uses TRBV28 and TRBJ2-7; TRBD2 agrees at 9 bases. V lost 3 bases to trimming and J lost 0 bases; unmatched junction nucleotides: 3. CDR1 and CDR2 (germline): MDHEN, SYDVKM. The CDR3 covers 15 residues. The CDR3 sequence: CASSFMTSGSYEQYF. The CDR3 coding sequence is TGTGCCAGCAGTTTCATGACTAGCGGCTCCTACGAGCAGTACTTC.

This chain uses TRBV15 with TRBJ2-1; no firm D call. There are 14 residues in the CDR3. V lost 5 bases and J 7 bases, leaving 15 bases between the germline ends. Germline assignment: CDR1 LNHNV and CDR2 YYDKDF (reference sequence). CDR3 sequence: CATSQNSVGNEQFF. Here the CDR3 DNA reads TGTGCCACCAGCCAAAACAGCGTTGGGAATGAGCAGTTCTTC.

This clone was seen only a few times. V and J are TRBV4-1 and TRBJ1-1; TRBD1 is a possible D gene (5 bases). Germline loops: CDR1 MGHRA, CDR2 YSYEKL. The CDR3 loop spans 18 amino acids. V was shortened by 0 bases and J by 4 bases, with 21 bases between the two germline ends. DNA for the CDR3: TGCGCCAGCAGCCAAGATCGGGGGGATAGTGTTCGGGGCACTGAAGCTTTCTTT. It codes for CASSQDRGDSVRGTEAFF.

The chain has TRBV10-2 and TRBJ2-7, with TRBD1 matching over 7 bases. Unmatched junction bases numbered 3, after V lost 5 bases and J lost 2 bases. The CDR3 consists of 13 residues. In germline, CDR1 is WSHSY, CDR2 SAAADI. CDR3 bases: TGCGCCAGCAGTCCGGACAGGACCTACGAGCAGTACTTC. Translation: CASSPDRTYEQYF.

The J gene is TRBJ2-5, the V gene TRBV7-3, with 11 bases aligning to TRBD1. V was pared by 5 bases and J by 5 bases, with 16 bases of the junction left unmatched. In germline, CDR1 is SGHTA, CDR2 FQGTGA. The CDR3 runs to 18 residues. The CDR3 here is CASSQGVRTGGFGETQYF. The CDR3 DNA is TGTGCCAGCAGCCAAGGGGTGAGGACAGGGGGCTTTGGCGAGACCCAGTACTTC.

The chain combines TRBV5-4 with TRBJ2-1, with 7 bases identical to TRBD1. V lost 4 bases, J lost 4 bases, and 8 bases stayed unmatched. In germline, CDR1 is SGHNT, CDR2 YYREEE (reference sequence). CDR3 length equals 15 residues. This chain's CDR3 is CASSSRDSNYNEQFF. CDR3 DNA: TGTGCCAGCAGCAGCCGGGACAGTAATTACAATGAGCAGTTCTTC.

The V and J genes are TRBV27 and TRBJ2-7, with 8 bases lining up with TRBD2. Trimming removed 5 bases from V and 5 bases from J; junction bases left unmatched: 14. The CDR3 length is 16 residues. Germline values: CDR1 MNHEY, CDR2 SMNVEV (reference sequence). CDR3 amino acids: CASSLLPGLEGDEQYF. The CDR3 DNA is TGTGCCAGCAGTCTCTTGCCGGGACTAGAAGGGGACGAGCAGTACTTC.

CDR3 DNA: TGCGCCAGCAGTTCTCAGATCGGAGGCGGCGTGGAGGGCTACACCTTC. Its protein is CASSSQIGGGVEGYTF. This chain uses TRBV5-1 with TRBJ1-2, with D uncertain. The CDR3 has 16 residues. V lost 5 bases, J lost 8 bases, and 25 bases lay in between. Germline assignment: CDR1 SGHRS and CDR2 YFSETQ. The variable domain in full, completed from reference TRBV5-1 and TRBJ1-2, reads KAGVTQTPRYLIKTRGQQVTLSCSPISGHRSVSWYQQTPGQGLQFLFEYFSETQRNKGNFPGRFSGRQFSNSRSEMNVSTLELGDSALYLCASSSQIGGGVEGYTFGSGTRLTVV.

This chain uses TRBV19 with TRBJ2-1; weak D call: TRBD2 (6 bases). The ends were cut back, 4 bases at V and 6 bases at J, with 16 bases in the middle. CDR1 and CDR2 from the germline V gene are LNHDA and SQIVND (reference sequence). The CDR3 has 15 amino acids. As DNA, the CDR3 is TGTGCCAGTAGTACCATAGCGGCTATGGGCAATGAGCAGTTCTTC. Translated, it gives CASSTIAAMGNEQFF.

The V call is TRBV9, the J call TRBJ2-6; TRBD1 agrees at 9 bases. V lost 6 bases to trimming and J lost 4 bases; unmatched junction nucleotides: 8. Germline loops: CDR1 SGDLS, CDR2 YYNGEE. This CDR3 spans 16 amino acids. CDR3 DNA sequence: TGTGCCAGCAATCGGGACAGGGTGTCGGGGGCCAACGTCCTGACTTTC. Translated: CASNRDRVSGANVLTF.

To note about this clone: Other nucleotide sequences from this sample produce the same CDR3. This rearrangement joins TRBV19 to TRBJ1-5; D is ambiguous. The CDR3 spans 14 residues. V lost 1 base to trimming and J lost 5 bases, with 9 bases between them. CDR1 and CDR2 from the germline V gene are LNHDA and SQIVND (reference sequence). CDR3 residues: CASSIVGYYQPQHF. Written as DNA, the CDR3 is TGTGCCAGTAGTATAGTTGGGTACTATCAGCCCCAGCATTTT.

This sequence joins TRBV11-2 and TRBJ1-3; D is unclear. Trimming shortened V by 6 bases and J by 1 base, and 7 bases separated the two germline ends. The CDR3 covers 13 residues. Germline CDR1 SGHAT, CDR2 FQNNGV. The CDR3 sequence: CASRSGSGNTIYF. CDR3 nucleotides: TGTGCCAGCAGAAGCGGGTCTGGAAACACCATATATTTT.